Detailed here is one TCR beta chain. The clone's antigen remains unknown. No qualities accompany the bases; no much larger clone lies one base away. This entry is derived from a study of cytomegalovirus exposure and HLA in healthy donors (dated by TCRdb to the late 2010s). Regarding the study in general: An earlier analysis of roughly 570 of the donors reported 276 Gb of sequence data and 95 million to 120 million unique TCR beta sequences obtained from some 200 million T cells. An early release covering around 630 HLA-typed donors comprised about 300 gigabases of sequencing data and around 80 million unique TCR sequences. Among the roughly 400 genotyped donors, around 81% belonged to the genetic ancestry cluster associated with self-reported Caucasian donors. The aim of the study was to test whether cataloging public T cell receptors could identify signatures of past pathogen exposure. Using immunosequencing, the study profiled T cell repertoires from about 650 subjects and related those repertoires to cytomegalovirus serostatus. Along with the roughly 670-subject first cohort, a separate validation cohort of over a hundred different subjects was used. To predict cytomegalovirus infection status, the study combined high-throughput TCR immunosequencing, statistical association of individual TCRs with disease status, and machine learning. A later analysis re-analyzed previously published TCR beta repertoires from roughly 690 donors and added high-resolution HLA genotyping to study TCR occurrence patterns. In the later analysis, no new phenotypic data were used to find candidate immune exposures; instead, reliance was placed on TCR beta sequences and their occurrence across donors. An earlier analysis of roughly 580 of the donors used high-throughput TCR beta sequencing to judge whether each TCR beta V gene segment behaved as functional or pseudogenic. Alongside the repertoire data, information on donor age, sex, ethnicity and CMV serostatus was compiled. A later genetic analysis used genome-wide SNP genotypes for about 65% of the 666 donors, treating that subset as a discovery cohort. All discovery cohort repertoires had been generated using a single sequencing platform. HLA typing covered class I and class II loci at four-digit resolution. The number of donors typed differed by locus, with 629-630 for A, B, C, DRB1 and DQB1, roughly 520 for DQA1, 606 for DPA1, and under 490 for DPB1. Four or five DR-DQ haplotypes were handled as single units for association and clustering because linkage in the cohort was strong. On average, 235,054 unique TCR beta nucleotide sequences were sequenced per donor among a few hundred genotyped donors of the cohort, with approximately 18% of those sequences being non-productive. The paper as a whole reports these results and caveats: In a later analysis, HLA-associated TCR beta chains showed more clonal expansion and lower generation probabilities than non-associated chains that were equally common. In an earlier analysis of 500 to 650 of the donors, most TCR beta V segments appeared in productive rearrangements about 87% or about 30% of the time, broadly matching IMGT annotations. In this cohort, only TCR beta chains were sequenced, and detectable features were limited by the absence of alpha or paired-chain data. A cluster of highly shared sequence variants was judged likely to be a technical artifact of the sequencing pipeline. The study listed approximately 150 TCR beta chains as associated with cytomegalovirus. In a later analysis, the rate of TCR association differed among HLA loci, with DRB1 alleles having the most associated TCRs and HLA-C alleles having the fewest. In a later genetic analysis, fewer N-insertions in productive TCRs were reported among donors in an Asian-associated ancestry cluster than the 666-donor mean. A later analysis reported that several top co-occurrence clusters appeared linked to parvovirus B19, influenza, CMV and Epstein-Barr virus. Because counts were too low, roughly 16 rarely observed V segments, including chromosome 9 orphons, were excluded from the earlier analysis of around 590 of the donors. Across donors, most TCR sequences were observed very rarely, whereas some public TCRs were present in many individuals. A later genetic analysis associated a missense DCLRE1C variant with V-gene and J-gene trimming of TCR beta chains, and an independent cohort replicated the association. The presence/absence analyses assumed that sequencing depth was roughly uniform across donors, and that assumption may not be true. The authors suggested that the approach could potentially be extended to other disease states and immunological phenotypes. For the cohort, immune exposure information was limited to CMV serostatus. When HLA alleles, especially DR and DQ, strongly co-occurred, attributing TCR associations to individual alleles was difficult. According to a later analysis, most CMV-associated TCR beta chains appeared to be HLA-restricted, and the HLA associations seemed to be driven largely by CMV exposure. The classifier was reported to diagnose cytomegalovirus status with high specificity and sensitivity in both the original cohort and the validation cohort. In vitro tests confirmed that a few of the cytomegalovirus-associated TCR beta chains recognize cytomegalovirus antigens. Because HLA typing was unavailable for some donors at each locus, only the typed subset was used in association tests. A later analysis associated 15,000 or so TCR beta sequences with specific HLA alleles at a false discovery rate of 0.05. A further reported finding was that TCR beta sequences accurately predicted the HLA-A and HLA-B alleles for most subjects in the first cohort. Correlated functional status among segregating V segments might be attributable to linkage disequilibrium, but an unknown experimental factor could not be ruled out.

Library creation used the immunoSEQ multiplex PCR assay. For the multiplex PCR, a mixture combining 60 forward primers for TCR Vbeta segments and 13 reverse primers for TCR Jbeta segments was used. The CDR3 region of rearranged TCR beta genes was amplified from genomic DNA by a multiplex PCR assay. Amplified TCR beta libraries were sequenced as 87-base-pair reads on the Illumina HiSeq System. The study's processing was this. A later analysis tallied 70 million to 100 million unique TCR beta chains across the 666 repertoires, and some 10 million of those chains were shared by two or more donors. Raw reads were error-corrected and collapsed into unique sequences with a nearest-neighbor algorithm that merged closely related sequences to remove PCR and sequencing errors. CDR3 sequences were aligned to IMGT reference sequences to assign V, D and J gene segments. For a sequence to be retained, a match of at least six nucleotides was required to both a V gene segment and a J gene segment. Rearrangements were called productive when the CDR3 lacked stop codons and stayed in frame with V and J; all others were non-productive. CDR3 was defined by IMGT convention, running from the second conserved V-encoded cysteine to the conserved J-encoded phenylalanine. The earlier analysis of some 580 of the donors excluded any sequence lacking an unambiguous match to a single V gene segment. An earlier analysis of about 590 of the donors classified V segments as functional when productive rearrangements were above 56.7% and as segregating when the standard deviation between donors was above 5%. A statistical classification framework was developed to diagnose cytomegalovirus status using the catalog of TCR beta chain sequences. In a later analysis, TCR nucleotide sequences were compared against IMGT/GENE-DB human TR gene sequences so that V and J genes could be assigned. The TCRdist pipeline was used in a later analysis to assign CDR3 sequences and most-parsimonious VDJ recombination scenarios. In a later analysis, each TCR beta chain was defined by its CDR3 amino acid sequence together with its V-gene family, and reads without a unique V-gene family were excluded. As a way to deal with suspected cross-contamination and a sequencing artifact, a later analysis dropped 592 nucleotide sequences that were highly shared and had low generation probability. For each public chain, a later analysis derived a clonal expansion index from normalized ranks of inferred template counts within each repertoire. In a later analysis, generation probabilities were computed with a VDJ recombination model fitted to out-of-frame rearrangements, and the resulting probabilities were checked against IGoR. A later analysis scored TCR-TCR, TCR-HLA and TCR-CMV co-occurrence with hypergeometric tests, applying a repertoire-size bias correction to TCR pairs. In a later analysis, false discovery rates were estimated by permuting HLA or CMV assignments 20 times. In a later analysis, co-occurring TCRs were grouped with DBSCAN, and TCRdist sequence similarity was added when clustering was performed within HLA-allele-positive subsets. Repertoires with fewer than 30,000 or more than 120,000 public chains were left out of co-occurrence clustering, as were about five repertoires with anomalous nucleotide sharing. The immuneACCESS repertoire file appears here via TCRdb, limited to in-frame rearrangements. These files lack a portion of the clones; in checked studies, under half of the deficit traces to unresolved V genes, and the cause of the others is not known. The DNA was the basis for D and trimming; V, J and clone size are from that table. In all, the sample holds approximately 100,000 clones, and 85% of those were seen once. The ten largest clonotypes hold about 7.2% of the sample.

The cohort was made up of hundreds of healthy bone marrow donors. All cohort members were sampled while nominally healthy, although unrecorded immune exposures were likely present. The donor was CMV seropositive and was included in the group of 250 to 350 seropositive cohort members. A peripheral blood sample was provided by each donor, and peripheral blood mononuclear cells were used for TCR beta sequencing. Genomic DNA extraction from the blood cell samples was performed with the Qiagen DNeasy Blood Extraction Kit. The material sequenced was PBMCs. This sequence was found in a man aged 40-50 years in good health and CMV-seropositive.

The DNA sequence reads TGTGCCAGCAGTGAACAGGGGGCCTTTAGCAATCAGCCCCAGCATTTT. The translation is CASSEQGAFSNQPQHF. The chain is made from TRBV2 and TRBJ1-5, with 8 middle bases fitting TRBD1. The CDR3 goes from the cysteine to the phenylalanine over 16 residues. The retained sequence is limited to the CDR3, 48 bases, with the frame set at the first base. According to the germline V gene, CDR1 reads SNHLY and CDR2 reads FYNNEI. Trimming takes 2 bases off V and 0 bases off J; junction bases not matched to a gene: 3.